A single T cell receptor beta chain is shown here with its context. Its antigen is unidentified. The data were taken from a study of T cell responses to AZD1222 COVID-19 vaccine. Study summary: Pooled samples include second doses given at about 4 or 12 weeks.

Repertoires were generated with immunoSEQ multiplex PCR, while TCRdb's copy carries only in-frame clones and drops some. The sample yields around 88,000 clones, around 90% seen once. General study findings and limits: Without day 14 samples, only post-peak T cell repertoires were studied. Spike-wide vaccine-associated CD4 TCRs dominated at 160-218 and 743-854. White British ancestry dominated among donors, who included more females, and clonal diversity was possibly underestimated.

Per germline, CDR1 MNHEY and CDR2 SMNVEV (reference sequence). V shed 7 bases, J shed 0 bases, and the junction held 9 bases outside the gene matches. This CDR3 has 16 residues. The clonotype comes from an adult in good health. Sequencing used peripheral blood, obtained on day 0 of AZD1222 vaccination. This chain links TRBV27 with TRBJ2-3; 8 bases are a match to TRBD2. DNA of the CDR3: TGTGCCAGCACCCCGGAGGCTAGCGGGAGCACAGATACGCAGTATTTT. The encoded protein is CASTPEASGSTDTQYF.